This TCR beta chain came from a study of T cell repertoires in cytomegalovirus infection (dated by TCRdb to about 2019). Context from the whole study: Because public TCR beta signatures pointed to carriage of CMV infection together with the matching HLA type, the HLA type of each donor mattered for the analysis.

About this clonotype: Its binding antigen is unknown. Base-call qualities are not available, and no considerably larger clone is one nucleotide away.

Counted from cysteine to phenylalanine, this CDR3 has 15 amino acids. Only the CDR3 DNA stays, 45 bases, in frame from base 1. As encoded in the germline V gene, CDR1 is MGHDK while CDR2 is SYGVNS. Trimming at the junction amounts to 1 base on V and 7 bases on J, and the germline ends lie 13 bases apart. These reads were obtained on an Illumina HiSeq 1500. Using fastp at Q25 and MiXCR, TCRdb reprocessed the public reads and kept productive beta chains. Entries that share a CDR3 protein sequence are merged under the most common genes and DNA. This sample holds some 320,000 distinct CDR3 sequences; approximately 9.5% were observed only once. The ten largest clones capture around 4.5% of the sample. General conclusions and limits of the study: Carriers of CMV infection plus the relevant HLA type were discriminated by the cumulative frequency of public TCR beta family members in the study cohort and in an independent roughly 370-donor cohort. The ex vivo response was dominated by HLA-C-restricted CMV-specific TCR beta clonotypes, which also provided the single most frequent clonotype in two of eight donors.

In this chain, TRBV25-1 is recombined with TRBJ1-4; the D gene is not confidently resolved. The clonotype comes from a human donor in good health (CMV status not recorded). Some clones in this sample may be carry-over from other donors' samples. The sample taken for sequencing was PBMCs. The CDR3 reads as follows: CASSESRPQGEKLFF. The nucleotides read TGTGCCAGCAGTGAATCCAGGCCCCAAGGTGAAAAACTGTTTTTT.